A selection of T cell receptor beta chains follows, all from one sample in a study of blood T cell repertoires in COVID-19. Produced via immunoSEQ multiplex PCR; TCRdb's table is partial and in-frame only. Altogether about 220,000 clones are present, around 83% being singletons, with the ten largest covering over 2%. Sequencing was carried out using peripheral blood. These receptors originate from a man aged 40-55 years who had recovered from COVID-19. Each CDR3 is given with its conserved first and last residue.

v_gene: TRBV19
j_gene: TRBJ1-2
CDR3aa: CASDSQGGGGYTF

v_gene: TRBV4-1
j_gene: TRBJ1-5
CDR3aa: CASSQVWQSNQPQHF

v_gene: TRBV4-1
j_gene: TRBJ1-4
CDR3aa: CASSSRQGTEKLFF

v_gene: TRBV19
j_gene: TRBJ1-5
CDR3aa: CASSIEGYGNQPQHF

v_gene: TRBV6-2/TRBV6-3
j_gene: TRBJ2-7
CDR3aa: CASSAGTSWGYEQYF

v_gene: TRBV28
j_gene: TRBJ1-1
CDR3aa: CASSFVSFLEDRLNTEAFF

v_gene: TRBV21-1
j_gene: TRBJ2-7
CDR3aa: CASSKPRTRELNSYEQYF

v_gene: TRBV19
j_gene: TRBJ1-2
CDR3aa: CASSMTGNYGYTF

v_gene: TRBV3-1/TRBV3-2
j_gene: TRBJ2-5
CDR3aa: CASSPRGVPGTETQYF

v_gene: TRBV30
j_gene: TRBJ1-5
CDR3aa: CAWSVSWQGWQPQHF

v_gene: TRBV7-9
j_gene: TRBJ1-4
CDR3aa: CASSQTGFNEKLFF

v_gene: TRBV19
j_gene: TRBJ1-6
CDR3aa: CASSIAATAMYNSPLHF

v_gene: TRBV2
j_gene: TRBJ2-1
CDR3aa: CASRTPDTSSYNEQFF

v_gene: TRBV5-5
j_gene: TRBJ1-1
CDR3aa: CASSRSWGGTEAFF

v_gene: TRBV19
j_gene: TRBJ2-2
CDR3aa: CASTPDRGRTGELFF

v_gene: TRBV21-1
j_gene: TRBJ1-3
CDR3aa: CASSKERRGRSGNTIYF

v_gene: TRBV28
j_gene: TRBJ2-5
CDR3aa: CASRGLAGGQETQYF

v_gene: TRBV7-9
j_gene: TRBJ2-4
CDR3aa: CASSPIVNIQYF

v_gene: TRBV18
j_gene: TRBJ2-3
CDR3aa: CASSSNGQATQYF

v_gene: TRBV4-3
j_gene: TRBJ2-7
CDR3aa: CASSLGTGSSYEQYF

v_gene: TRBV5-8
j_gene: TRBJ1-4
CDR3aa: CASSPGQGTNEKLFF

v_gene: TRBV6-6
j_gene: TRBJ1-2
CDR3aa: CASSSRQLGYTF

v_gene: TRBV6-1
j_gene: TRBJ1-5
CDR3aa: CASSELTGGQPQHF

v_gene: TRBV3-1/TRBV3-2
j_gene: TRBJ1-2
CDR3aa: CASRHPFYGYTF

v_gene: TRBV10-2
j_gene: TRBJ2-3
CDR3aa: CASSGGSTDTQYF

v_gene: TRBV10-2
j_gene: TRBJ2-1
CDR3aa: CASSAAGLNNEQFF

v_gene: TRBV6-2/TRBV6-3
j_gene: TRBJ2-7
CDR3aa: CASSYGGLAGERGSYEQYF

v_gene: TRBV7-2
j_gene: TRBJ2-5
CDR3aa: CASSLVGTSGQETQYF

v_gene: TRBV2
j_gene: TRBJ1-3
CDR3aa: CASSLGVGNTIYF

v_gene: TRBV25-1
j_gene: TRBJ2-5
CDR3aa: CASSGMGLAGVGRETQYF

v_gene: TRBV7-8
j_gene: TRBJ2-5
CDR3aa: CASSFPGTSEETQYF

v_gene: TRBV9
j_gene: TRBJ2-7
CDR3aa: CASSPRVQSYEQYF

v_gene: TRBV11-2
j_gene: TRBJ2-3
CDR3aa: CASSLGWGATADTQYF

v_gene: TRBV29-1
j_gene: TRBJ1-4
CDR3aa: CSFRRGTNEKLFF

v_gene: TRBV4-3
j_gene: TRBJ2-7
CDR3aa: CASSQETRAAQYF

v_gene: TRBV5-1
j_gene: TRBJ1-1
CDR3aa: CASSLGGPTEAFF

v_gene: TRBV6-2/TRBV6-3
j_gene: TRBJ2-3
CDR3aa: CASSYLRGPDTQYF

v_gene: TRBV5-5
j_gene: TRBJ2-1
CDR3aa: CASSRTSGSNEQFF

v_gene: TRBV7-2
j_gene: TRBJ2-7
CDR3aa: CASSSTLTGGIYEQYF

v_gene: TRBV12-3/TRBV12-4
j_gene: TRBJ2-7
CDR3aa: CASAPRVGGWYF

v_gene: TRBV3-1/TRBV3-2
j_gene: TRBJ2-3
CDR3aa: CASSQDQWTGSDTQYF